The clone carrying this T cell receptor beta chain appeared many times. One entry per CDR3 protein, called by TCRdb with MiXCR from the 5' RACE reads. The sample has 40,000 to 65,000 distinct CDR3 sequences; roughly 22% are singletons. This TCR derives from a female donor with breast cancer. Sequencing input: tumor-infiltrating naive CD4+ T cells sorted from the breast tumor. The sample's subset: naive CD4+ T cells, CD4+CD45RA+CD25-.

The CDR3 loop is CASSLGAVSTDTQYF. The CDR3, as DNA: TGTGCCAGCAGCTTAGGAGCGGTGAGCACAGATACGCAGTATTTT. The genes are TRBV7-7 and TRBJ2-3, with a possible D match to TRBD2 (5 bases). The CDR3 is 15 amino acids. Germline loops: CDR1 SSHAT, CDR2 FNYEAQ (reference sequence). The V gene lost 1 base and the J gene lost 0 bases, with 8 bases spanning the gap.